These 2 T cell receptor beta chains were all obtained from the same sample, sequenced in a study of blood T cell repertoires in COVID-19. TCRdb keeps only in-frame clones here, not all; method: immunoSEQ multiplex PCR. Among about 210,000 clones listed, about 85% were seen once. Sequencing used peripheral blood. Source of these receptors: a man aged 55 to 70 with COVID-19, enrolled during active disease.

This chain uses TRBV3-1 (or the pseudogene TRBV3-2) with TRBJ1-2; TRBD1 is a possible D gene (6 bases). This CDR3 contains 13 residues. V dropped 3 bases and J dropped 5 bases, with 10 bases sitting between them. Germline V gene data show CDR1 as LGHDT and CDR2 as YNNKEL (reference sequence). The CDR3 reads CASSHEGQYGYTF. The CDR3 DNA reads as TGTGCCAGCAGCCACGAAGGACAGTATGGCTACACCTTC.

This clone has a single count. This chain connects TRBV5-6 to TRBJ1-2; D unresolved. CDR3 length: 14 amino acids. CDR1 SGHDT and CDR2 YYEEEE come from the germline V gene. The germline V and J ends were trimmed by 8 bases and 5 bases, with 19 bases remaining between them. Here the CDR3 DNA reads TGTGCCAGTACCAACCCCGACGGAGATTATGGCTACACCTTC. Its translation is CASTNPDGDYGYTF.